The 17 T cell receptor beta chains in this list originate from one sample, sequenced in a study of blood T cell repertoires in COVID-19 (TCRdb year 2020). To prepare the library, the immunoSEQ multiplex PCR assay was applied. What TCRdb holds here is the immuneACCESS table cut down to in-frame rearrangements. Part of the clones is not present; checked against another copy, under half of the missing clones reflect an unresolved V gene, and the others are unexplained. In all, the sample holds 150,000 to 200,000 clones, and over 85% of those were seen once. The ten largest clones represent roughly 5% of the sample. The sequenced sample was peripheral blood. These receptor sequences come from a woman in her fifties or sixties with acute or convalescent COVID-19.

The chain is built from TRBV7-8 and TRBJ1-5; 9 positions agree with TRBD1. The CDR3 extends over 13 amino acids. Losses at the gene ends were 4 bases for V and 7 bases for J; bases not matched to a gene: 2. Germline CDR1 is SGHVS and CDR2 is FQNEAQ. CDR3 nucleotides: TGTGCCAGCAGCTGGGACAGGGACCAGCCCCAGCATTTT. Translation gives CASSWDRDQPQHF.

This rearrangement joins TRBV4-3 to TRBJ2-7; 14 nucleotides agree with TRBD2. The CDR3 is 15 residues long. V was clipped by 3 bases and J by 7 bases; unmatched bases: 5. Germline V gives CDR1 LGHNA, CDR2 YSLEER. The CDR3 protein is CASSQTSGRAGEQYF. For the CDR3, the DNA is TGCGCCAGCAGCCAGACTAGCGGGAGGGCCGGGGAGCAGTACTTC.

The chain carries TRBV20-1 and TRBJ1-5, with D maybe TRBD1 (5 bases). CDR1 and CDR2 (germline): DFQATT, SNEGSKA (reference sequence). The CDR3 consists of 14 residues. Between the trimmed V and J ends, which lost 3 bases and 2 bases, there was a span of 11 bases. CDR3 region: CSASTREGNQPQHF. The CDR3 DNA sequence: TGCAGTGCTAGTACCAGGGAAGGCAATCAGCCCCAGCATTTT.

This chain joins TRBV2 and TRBJ2-5; D possibly corresponds to TRBD1 (6 bases). Germline assignment: CDR1 SNHLY and CDR2 FYNNEI. V lost 2 bases, J lost 3 bases, and 10 bases lay in between. The CDR3 runs to 14 residues. CDR3 nucleotide sequence: TGTGCCAGCAGTGAAACGGACAGAAAAGAGACCCAGTACTTC. It yields the protein CASSETDRKETQYF. The full variable domain, in which reference TRBV2 and TRBJ2-5 provide the parts outside the CDR3, is EPEVTQTPSHQVTQMGQEVILRCVPISNHLYFYWYRQILGQKVEFLVSFYNNEISEKSEIFDDQFSVERPDGSNFTLKIRSTKLEDSAMYFCASSETDRKETQYFGPGTRLLVL.

The chain recombines TRBV5-1 with TRBJ2-2; maybe TRBD2 (5 bases). Deletions cut 3 bases from V and 5 bases from J, with 14 bases between. This CDR3 has 15 residues. Germline-derived CDR1 and CDR2 are SGHRS and YFSETQ. The CDR3 is CASSWRTPSTGELFF. CDR3 coding DNA: TGCGCCAGCAGCTGGAGGACCCCGAGTACCGGGGAGCTGTTTTTT.

Only a few counts were recorded for this clone. This chain connects TRBV24-1 to TRBJ2-2; 8 bases are a match to TRBD1. This CDR3 comprises 16 residues. V dropped 4 bases and J dropped 3; count of bases not matched to a gene: 6. Germline V gives CDR1 KGHDR, CDR2 SFDVKD. This chain's CDR3 is CATSDNRDRYTGELFF. CDR3 coding DNA: TGTGCCACCAGTGACAACCGGGACAGGTACACCGGGGAGCTGTTTTTT.

V usage is TRBV19 and J usage is TRBJ1-3; tentative D call: TRBD1 (6 bases). The length of the CDR3 is 15 residues. The V end lost 6 bases, the J end lost 1 base, and 13 bases lay between the germline ends. Germline loops: CDR1 LNHDA, CDR2 SQIVND (reference sequence). The CDR3 loop is CASSSTGSSGNTIYF. CDR3 nucleotides: TGTGCCAGTAGCTCAACAGGGTCTTCTGGAAACACCATATATTTT. Complete variable domain (other parts from reference TRBV19 and TRBJ1-3): DGGITQSPKYLFRKEGQNVTLSCEQNLNHDAMYWYRQDPGQGLRLIYYSQIVNDFQKGDIAEGYSVSREKKESFPLTVTSAQKNPTAFYLCASSSTGSSGNTIYFGEGSWLTVV.

J is TRBJ2-3 and V is TRBV3-1 (or the pseudogene TRBV3-2), with 10 bases aligning to TRBD2. This CDR3 is built from 18 residues. V lost 5 bases and J lost 5; bases outside the gene matches: 16. From germline, CDR1 is LGHDT and CDR2 YNNKEL (reference sequence). DNA for the CDR3: TGTGCCAGCAGCTTCCTCCGGCTGGCTAGCGGGAGTGGAGATACGCAGTATTTT. It codes for CASSFLRLASGSGDTQYF.

The chain uses TRBV30 and TRBJ1-5, with D unclear. The CDR3 loop spans 13 amino acids. CDR1 and CDR2 (germline): GTSNPN, SVGIG (reference sequence). The germline V and J ends were trimmed by 2 bases and 4 bases, with 9 bases remaining between them. CDR3 residues: CAWSMYANQPQHF. The DNA for the CDR3 is TGTGCCTGGAGTATGTATGCGAATCAGCCCCAGCATTTT.

The chain recombines TRBV21-1 with TRBJ2-7; the D call of TRBD1 is as the table states it, not checked on the DNA. TRBV21-1 is a known pseudogene. The CDR3 is 13 amino acids. The DNA for the CDR3 is TGTGCCACCAGGGGCGTAGGGGTGGACGAGCAGTACTTC. It yields the protein CATRGVGVDEQYF.

J is TRBJ2-7 and V is TRBV7-9, with D uncertain. Trimming removed 2 bases from V and 2 bases from J, with 22 bases in between. This CDR3 spans 18 amino acids. Germline lookup yields CDR1 SEHNR and CDR2 FQNEAQ (reference sequence). CDR3 amino acids: CASSLYGQTEGFPYEQYF. CDR3 nucleotide sequence: TGTGCCAGCAGCTTATATGGGCAGACCGAAGGCTTCCCCTACGAGCAGTACTTC.

This clone has only one observation. The chain combines TRBV28 with TRBJ2-6; 9 bases are a match to TRBD2. Trimming took 5 bases from V and 2 from J; bases not matched to a gene: 13. This CDR3 spans 19 amino acids. Germline CDR1 is MDHEN and CDR2 is SYDVKM. The CDR3 bases are TGTGCCAGCAGTCGACGGGAGAAATTAGCGGGAGCTGGGGCCAACGTCCTGACTTTC. This gives the protein CASSRREKLAGAGANVLTF.

J is TRBJ2-1 and V is TRBV25-1; D gene unclear. The CDR3 length is 11 residues. CDR1 MGHDK and CDR2 SYGVNS come from the germline V gene. Trimming stripped 8 bases from V and 6 bases from J, with 8 bases between. The CDR3 here is CASLSGNEQFF. In DNA form, the CDR3 reads TGTGCCAGCTTATCGGGCAATGAGCAGTTCTTC.

V usage is TRBV10-3 and J usage is TRBJ2-1; TRBD2 matches at 15 bases. The length of the CDR3 is 16 residues. Germline assignment: CDR1 ENHRY and CDR2 SYGVKD. With 4 bases clipped from V and 6 bases from J, the junction kept 4 bases outside the gene matches. The chain's CDR3 is CAISGPGLAGGNEQFF. DNA of the CDR3: TGTGCCATCAGTGGCCCGGGACTAGCGGGAGGCAATGAGCAGTTCTTC.

This rearrangement joins TRBV19 to TRBJ1-1; D possibly corresponds to TRBD1 (5 bases). The CDR3 loop spans 11 amino acids. Trimming stripped 8 bases from V and 6 bases from J, with 10 bases between. Germline CDR1 and CDR2: LNHDA and SQIVND (reference sequence). The CDR3 nucleotides read TGTGCCAGTCTCCAGGGTCCTGAAGCTTTCTTT. Encoded protein: CASLQGPEAFF.

The rearrangement links TRBV28 to TRBJ2-1; 7 bases match TRBD2. The CDR3 is 15 residues long. Germline loops: CDR1 MDHEN, CDR2 SYDVKM. Trimming removed 6 bases from V and 0 bases from J; junction bases left unmatched: 5. CDR3 in DNA: TGTGCCAGCAGCACCCCGGGAGGCTCCTACAATGAGCAGTTCTTC. Residues: CASSTPGGSYNEQFF.

CDR3 amino acids: CASSPQSGRVGETQYF. CDR3 in DNA: TGTGCCAGCAGCCCCCAATCCGGGCGGGTGGGAGAGACCCAGTACTTC. This chain joins TRBV3-1 (or the pseudogene TRBV3-2) and TRBJ2-5; weak D call: TRBD2 (5 bases). The germline CDR1 and CDR2 sequences are LGHDT and YNNKEL (reference sequence). The CDR3 contains 16 residues. The V gene lost 4 bases and the J gene lost 4 bases, with 19 bases spanning the gap.